This entry features one T cell receptor beta chain sequence. The target antigen is unknown. The data are from a study of shared clonotypes between healthy human individuals. Regarding the study as a whole: Memory subsets generally showed lower estimated richness than naive subsets. Generation probabilities of non-shared clonotypes were lower (relative to those shared by all four donors).

A deep-level run was used for the assay. Around 220 ng DNA, about 33,000 T cell genomes, went into each sorted-subset replicate PCR. The assay was immunoSEQ multiplex PCR, and TCRdb's table has in-frame clones only and misses some. Altogether some 630,000 clones are present, about two thirds being singletons, with the ten largest covering around 1.8%. This CDR3 region has 11 residues. Looked up from germline, CDR1 is MDHEN and CDR2 is SYDVKM. Trimming shortened V by 5 bases and J by 5 bases, and 7 bases separated the two germline ends. The TCR originated in a woman aged 30 to 39 in good health. Sequencing was performed on memory CD4+ T cells sorted from blood. As for subset: CD45RA-negative fraction. The V and J genes are TRBV28 and TRBJ2-7, with D possibly being TRBD2 (6 bases). CDR3 sequence (DNA): TGTGCCAGCAGTCGCGGGAACGAGCAGTACTTC. Its protein product is CASSRGNEQYF. The full variable domain, completed using reference TRBV28 and TRBJ2-7, is DVKVTQSSRYLVKRTGEKVFLECVQDMDHENMFWYRQDPGLGLRLIYFSYDVKMKEKGDIPEGYSVSREKKERFSLILESASTNQTSMYLCASSRGNEQYFGPGTRLTVT.